What follows are 14 T cell receptor beta chains derived from one specimen sequenced in a study of blood T cell repertoires in COVID-19. Sequencing was performed with immunoSEQ multiplex PCR; in TCRdb, only in-frame clones are kept and a portion is missing. The repertoire holds about 53,000 clones, with 60% to 80% as singletons. The sample consisted of peripheral blood. The origin of the receptors is a man between 65 and 79 years old with active or convalescent COVID-19.

The CDR3 is CASSFGRGSYGYTF. The CDR3, as DNA: TGCGCCAGCAGCTTTGGGCGGGGCAGCTATGGCTACACCTTC. V is TRBV5-1 and J is TRBJ1-2, with a possible D match to TRBD1 (5 bases). This CDR3 spans 14 amino acids. Germline V lookup: CDR1 SGHRS, CDR2 YFSETQ. V lost 2 bases to trimming and J lost 4 bases, with 12 bases between them.

The CDR3 spells CASSHLPGASGSYEQYF. The CDR3 DNA reads TGCGCCAGCAGCCATCTCCCAGGGGCTAGCGGGTCCTACGAGCAGTACTTC. The chain uses TRBV4-1 and TRBJ2-7; 8 positions match TRBD2. V lost 3 bases, J lost 1 base, and 11 bases stayed unmatched. CDR1 and CDR2 (germline): MGHRA, YSYEKL. The CDR3 contains 17 residues.

The chain has TRBV20-1 and TRBJ1-5; 9 positions match TRBD1. Germline values: CDR1 DFQATT, CDR2 SNEGSKA (reference sequence). V lost 3 bases and J lost 5; bases outside the gene matches: 5. The length of the CDR3 is 14 residues. In nucleotides, the CDR3 is TGCAGTGCTAGTGTAGGGACAGGGTATCAGCCCCAGCATTTT. This encodes CSASVGTGYQPQHF.

The chain carries TRBV5-4 and TRBJ2-5, with D perhaps matching TRBD2 (6 bases). The CDR3 spans 15 residues. Between the trimmed V and J ends, which lost 4 bases and 5 bases, there was a span of 18 bases. CDR1 and CDR2 (germline): SGHNT, YYREEE (reference sequence). In nucleotides, the CDR3 is TGTGCCAGCAGCCTAAGCAGCGGGTTGGGGGAGACCCAGTACTTC. This encodes CASSLSSGLGETQYF.

The chain has TRBV6-5 and TRBJ1-4, with D possibly being TRBD1 (5 bases). The V gene's germline CDR1 is MNHEY and CDR2 SVGAGI. The V and J ends lost 5 bases and 8 bases respectively, with 12 bases between them. The CDR3 consists of 13 residues. The CDR3 DNA follows: TGTGCCAGCAGTCAAATTGGGGGGGAAAAACTGTTTTTT. Translating it yields CASSQIGGEKLFF.

This CDR3 reads CASSAQTLSDEQYF. The CDR3 bases are TGTGCCAGCAGCGCCCAGACTCTGAGTGACGAGCAGTACTTC. This rearrangement joins TRBV9 to TRBJ2-7; D remains unclear. The CDR3 is made up of 14 amino acids. Trimming stripped 3 bases from V and 5 bases from J, with 15 bases between. Per germline, CDR1 SGDLS and CDR2 YYNGEE.

This rearrangement joins TRBV6-5 to TRBJ1-1, with 7 bases lining up with TRBD1. The CDR3 is 13 residues long. V lost 5 bases, J lost 5 bases, and 5 bases stayed unmatched. Germline V gives CDR1 MNHEY, CDR2 SVGAGI. The CDR3 here is CASSRQGRTEAFF. The CDR3 coding sequence is TGTGCCAGCAGTAGACAGGGACGGACTGAAGCTTTCTTT.

This chain joins TRBV30 and TRBJ2-7, with TRBD2 matching over 8 bases. Germline loops: CDR1 GTSNPN, CDR2 SVGIG (reference sequence). V lost 2 bases, J lost 2 bases, and 8 bases stayed unmatched. CDR3 size: 15 residues. The CDR3 DNA reads TGTGCCTGGAGTCCGGACACGGGAGGGGCCTACGAGCAGTACTTC. It codes for CAWSPDTGGAYEQYF.

This rearrangement joins TRBV11-3 to TRBJ2-2; tentative D call: TRBD2 (5 bases). Germline lookup yields CDR1 SGHNT and CDR2 YENEEA. The CDR3 sequence is 15 residues long. The V end lost 3 bases, the J end lost 5 bases, and 13 bases lay between the germline ends. The CDR3 coding sequence is TGTGCCAGCAGCTTCGAGGGAAGAGGAACCGGGGAGCTGTTTTTT. Amino acid sequence: CASSFEGRGTGELFF. Full variable domain (remainder filled in from reference TRBV11-3 and TRBJ2-2): EAGVVQSPRYKIIEKKQPVAFWCNPISGHNTLYWYLQNLGQGPELLIRYENEEAVDDSQLPKDRFSAERLKGVDSTLKIQPAELGDSAVYLCASSFEGRGTGELFFGEGSRLTVL.

V gene TRBV12-3 or TRBV12-4 combines with J gene TRBJ1-2; perhaps TRBD1 as D (6 bases). The CDR3 contains 12 residues. Trimming shortened V by 3 bases and J by 8 bases, and 10 bases separated the two germline ends. This CDR3 is CASSFQQGGYTF. Here the CDR3 DNA reads TGTGCCAGCAGTTTTCAACAGGGAGGCTACACCTTC.

The chain carries TRBV10-3 and TRBJ1-1; 7 bases map to TRBD1. J gave up 3 bases and V 6 bases, and 7 bases lay outside the gene matches. Germline V gene data show CDR1 as ENHRY and CDR2 as SYGVKD. CDR3 size: 14 residues. This CDR3 is CAISLGQMDTEAFF. In nucleotides, the CDR3 is TGTGCCATCAGCTTGGGACAGATGGACACTGAAGCTTTCTTT.

This rearrangement joins TRBV5-1 to TRBJ2-6; no definite D call. Between the trimmed V and J ends, which lost 6 bases and 4 bases, there was a span of 11 bases. Germline CDR1 and CDR2: SGHRS and YFSETQ. The CDR3 has 14 residues. DNA for the CDR3: TGCGCCAGCACCCTCGTCGGGGGGGCCAACGTCCTGACTTTC. The encoded protein is CASTLVGGANVLTF.

The chain recombines TRBV19 with TRBJ2-2; tentatively, D is TRBD1 (6 bases). The CDR3 spans 12 residues. CDR1 and CDR2 (germline): LNHDA, SQIVND (reference sequence). Trimming took 3 bases from V and 8 from J, leaving 7 bases between them. The CDR3 region is CASSIRGGELFF. CDR3 sequence (DNA): TGTGCCAGTAGTATCAGGGGTGGGGAGCTGTTTTTT.

The chain carries TRBV18 and TRBJ2-2; 10 bases agree with TRBD2. The CDR3 spans 17 residues. J gave up 5 bases and V 2 bases, and 8 bases lay outside the gene matches. From germline, CDR1 is KGHSH and CDR2 LQKENI. The CDR3 spells CASSPERAGGGTGELFF. Here the CDR3 DNA reads TGTGCCAGCTCACCAGAGCGAGCGGGAGGGGGGACCGGGGAGCTGTTTTTT.